This T cell receptor (beta chain) is from a study of blood T cell repertoires in COVID-19 (dated by TCRdb to the early 2020s). The study in broad terms: Collaborator samples came from the United States, Italy and Spain and covered acute and convalescent phases of COVID-19. A de-identified subject ID, COVID-19 status, age in years and sex were almost always included in the sample metadata. HLA class I and class II types, where available, came from metadata supplied by the sample provider rather than from assay-based typing. The prospective study material was composed of cDNA or gDNA derived from T cells, B-cell-depleted T cells, or PBMCs. The dataset comprised deeply sampled blood TCRbeta repertoires from subjects exposed to, actively infected with, or recovered from COVID-19. A freely available public database, intended as a resource for researchers studying the immune response to SARS-CoV-2, is where the repertoires were released. The samples were drawn from the first 160 participants of the ongoing ImmuneRACE study and from under 1,500 subjects provided by 6 global collaborators.

Notes on this clone: The clone's antigen remains unknown. Nothing much larger sits one base from this clone, and base qualities are not available.

Collaborating institutions collected whole blood in K2EDTA tubes following their own protocols. For TCRbeta analysis, collaborators shipped samples as frozen whole blood, isolated PBMCs, or DNA extracted from either of those sample types. Overall study results and their limits: Clinical and demographic metadata were provided uncurated, with the amount varying by source and participant.

TCRbeta CDR3 regions were amplified from genomic DNA by means of the immunoSEQ Assay, a bias-controlled multiplex PCR. As for the original processing: The number of nucleated cells in each sample was estimated by amplification of reference gene primers within the assay. To quantify the absolute abundance of each unique TCRbeta CDR3 rearrangement, sequence reads were collapsed and filtered. For each sample, productive Simpson clonality was calculated as the square root of Simpson's diversity index over productive rearrangements. TCRdb obtained this table from immuneACCESS and retained in-frame rearrangements with V and J assigned. These tables miss some clones; where compared with another copy, unresolved V genes account for less than half of the shortfall, and the remainder is unexplained. The V and J calls and clone size come from that table; D and trimming were worked out from the DNA. For this sample there are 120,000 or so clones; roughly 80% appear just once. The top ten clonotypes cover roughly 1.9% of the sample.

A distance of 19 bases separates the germline ends of V and J, which lose 8 bases and 3 bases respectively. Taken from cysteine to phenylalanine, the CDR3 has 15 residues. Only the CDR3 part of the read is kept: 45 bases, read in frame from the first base. CDR1 LNHDA and CDR2 SQIVND are derived from the germline V gene (reference sequence). The source of this sequence is a man between 65 and 85 years old with acute or convalescent COVID-19. The specimen was peripheral blood. In this chain, TRBV19 is recombined with TRBJ1-2, and TRBD1 may be the D gene, going by 6 matching bases. The sequenced DNA is TGTGCCAGTTCAAGCCATGGGACAATCGACTATGGCTACACCTTC. Translation gives CASSSHGTIDYGYTF.